This TCR beta chain came from a study of blood T cells in healthy people across ages. Study information: Template switching captured about one barcoded beta molecule per two T cells.

General study results and limits: Long-lived and aged donors differed, with more naive CD4+ cells and higher diversity in the long-lived.

Trimming pared 6 bases from V and 4 bases from J, leaving 1 base between. The CDR3 runs 9 residues. Germline loops: CDR1 DFQATT, CDR2 SNEGSKA (reference sequence). The use of a sample-barcoded 5' primer and a J-beta primer mix characterized a second PCR of about 7 to 12 cycles. TCRdb fed the 5' RACE reads into MiXCR, producing one record per CDR3 protein. The top ten hold around 22% of the sample, which has roughly 800,000 distinct CDR3 sequences, 58% seen once. Note on this clonotype: As yet, its antigen is unknown.

The specimen was blood. The sequence was obtained from a man aged 25 to 45 in good health. The V and J genes are TRBV20-1 and TRBJ1-3; D gene unclear. For the CDR3, the DNA is TGCAGTGCAGGAAACACCATATATTTT. Amino acid sequence: CSAGNTIYF.